This TCR beta chain was captured in a study of T cell responses to AZD1222 COVID-19 vaccine. In the study overall: Investigators merged groups given second doses at roughly 4 or roughly 12 weeks. Findings of the study overall: Regions left unmutated in variants are reportedly the target of nearly half of spike-specific TCRs.

Clones were read by immunoSEQ multiplex PCR, and TCRdb kept only the in-frame ones, dropping some. The sample holds about 140,000 clones; just under 95% are singletons and the top ten take approximately 1.4%. In regard to this clone: The antigen is not known.

This TCR was recovered from an adult in good health. The source material was peripheral blood, sampled on day 0 of AZD1222 vaccination.

This CDR3 is CASSAGQGGGGELFF. DNA of the CDR3: TGTGCCAGCAGCGCGGGACAGGGGGGTGGCGGGGAGCTGTTTTTT. This rearrangement joins TRBV7-2 to TRBJ2-2; 11 nucleotides line up with TRBD1. The length of the CDR3 is 15 residues. The germline V gene has CDR1 SGHTA and CDR2 FQGNSA. V was pared by 5 bases and J by 7 bases, with 6 bases of the junction left unmatched.